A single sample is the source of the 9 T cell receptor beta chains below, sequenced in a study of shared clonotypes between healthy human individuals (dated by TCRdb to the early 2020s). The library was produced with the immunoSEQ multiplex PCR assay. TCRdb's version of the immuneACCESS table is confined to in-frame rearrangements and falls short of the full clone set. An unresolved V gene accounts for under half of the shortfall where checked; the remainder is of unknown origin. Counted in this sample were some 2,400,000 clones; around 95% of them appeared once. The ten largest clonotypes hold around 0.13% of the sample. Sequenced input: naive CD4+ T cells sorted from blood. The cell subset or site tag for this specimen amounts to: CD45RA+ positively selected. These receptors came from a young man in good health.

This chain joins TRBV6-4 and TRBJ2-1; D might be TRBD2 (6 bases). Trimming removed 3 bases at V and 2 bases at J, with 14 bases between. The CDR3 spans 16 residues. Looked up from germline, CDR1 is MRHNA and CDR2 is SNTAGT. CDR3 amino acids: CASSEGFSGAYNEQFF. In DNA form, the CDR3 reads TGTGCCAGCAGTGAAGGTTTTAGCGGAGCCTACAATGAGCAGTTCTTC.

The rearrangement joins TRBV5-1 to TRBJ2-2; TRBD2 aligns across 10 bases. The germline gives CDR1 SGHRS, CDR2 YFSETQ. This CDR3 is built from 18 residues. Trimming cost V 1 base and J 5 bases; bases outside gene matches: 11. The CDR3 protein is CASSLIRLAGAGTGELFF. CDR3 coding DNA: TGCGCCAGCAGCTTGATCCGGCTAGCGGGGGCGGGGACCGGGGAGCTGTTTTTT.

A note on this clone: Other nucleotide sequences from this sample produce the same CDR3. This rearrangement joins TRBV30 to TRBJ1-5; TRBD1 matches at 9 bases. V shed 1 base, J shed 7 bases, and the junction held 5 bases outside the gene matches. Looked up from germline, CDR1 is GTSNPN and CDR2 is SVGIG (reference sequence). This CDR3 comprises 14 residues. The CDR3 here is CAWSEGQGRQPQHF. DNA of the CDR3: TGTGCCTGGAGTGAGGGACAGGGTAGGCAGCCCCAGCATTTT.

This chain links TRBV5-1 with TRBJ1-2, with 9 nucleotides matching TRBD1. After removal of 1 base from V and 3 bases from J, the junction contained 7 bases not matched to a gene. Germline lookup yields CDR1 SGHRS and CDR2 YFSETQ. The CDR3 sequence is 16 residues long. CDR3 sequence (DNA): TGCGCCAGCAGCTTGCCGGACAGGGGATCTGACTATGGCTACACCTTC. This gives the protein CASSLPDRGSDYGYTF. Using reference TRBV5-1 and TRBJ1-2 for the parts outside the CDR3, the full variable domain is KAGVTQTPRYLIKTRGQQVTLSCSPISGHRSVSWYQQTPGQGLQFLFEYFSETQRNKGNFPGRFSGRQFSNSRSEMNVSTLELGDSALYLCASSLPDRGSDYGYTFGSGTRLTVV.

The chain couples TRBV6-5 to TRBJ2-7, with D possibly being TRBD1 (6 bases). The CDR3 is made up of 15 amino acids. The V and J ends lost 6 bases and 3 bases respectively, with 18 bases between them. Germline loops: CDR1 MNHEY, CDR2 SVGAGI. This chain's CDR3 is CASSRTLRQVYEQYF. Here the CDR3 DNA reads TGTGCCAGCAGCCGAACCTTAAGACAGGTCTACGAGCAGTACTTC.

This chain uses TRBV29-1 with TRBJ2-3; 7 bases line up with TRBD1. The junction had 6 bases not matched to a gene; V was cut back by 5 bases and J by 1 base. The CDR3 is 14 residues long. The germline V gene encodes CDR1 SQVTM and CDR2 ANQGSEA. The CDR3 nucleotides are TGCAGCGTTCGCAGGACAGGCGGCACAGATACGCAGTATTTT. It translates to CSVRRTGGTDTQYF.

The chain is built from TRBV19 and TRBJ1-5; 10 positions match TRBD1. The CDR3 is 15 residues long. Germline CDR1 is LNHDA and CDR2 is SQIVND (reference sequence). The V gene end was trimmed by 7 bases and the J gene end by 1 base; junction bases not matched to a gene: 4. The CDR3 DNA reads TGTGCCAGTAAGGTGACAGGGGGCAGCAATCAGCCCCAGCATTTT. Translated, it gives CASKVTGGSNQPQHF.

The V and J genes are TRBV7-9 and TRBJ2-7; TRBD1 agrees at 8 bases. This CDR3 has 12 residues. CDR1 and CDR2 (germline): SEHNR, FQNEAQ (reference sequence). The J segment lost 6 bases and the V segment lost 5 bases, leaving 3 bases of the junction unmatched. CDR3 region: CASSGQGIEQYF. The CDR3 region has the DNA TGTGCCAGCAGCGGACAGGGAATCGAGCAGTACTTC. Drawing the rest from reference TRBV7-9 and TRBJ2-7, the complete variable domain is DTGVSQNPRHKITKRGQNVTFRCDPISEHNRLYWYRQTLGQGPEFLTYFQNEAQLEKSRLLSDRFSAERPKGSFSTLEIQRTEQGDSAMYLCASSGQGIEQYFGPGTRLTVT.

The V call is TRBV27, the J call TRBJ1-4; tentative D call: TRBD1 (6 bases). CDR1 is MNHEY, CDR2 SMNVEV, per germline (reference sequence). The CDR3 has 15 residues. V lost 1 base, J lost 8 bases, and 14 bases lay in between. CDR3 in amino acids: CASSLLGQGPEKLFF. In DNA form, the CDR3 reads TGTGCCAGCAGTTTATTGGGGCAGGGGCCCGAAAAACTGTTTTTT.